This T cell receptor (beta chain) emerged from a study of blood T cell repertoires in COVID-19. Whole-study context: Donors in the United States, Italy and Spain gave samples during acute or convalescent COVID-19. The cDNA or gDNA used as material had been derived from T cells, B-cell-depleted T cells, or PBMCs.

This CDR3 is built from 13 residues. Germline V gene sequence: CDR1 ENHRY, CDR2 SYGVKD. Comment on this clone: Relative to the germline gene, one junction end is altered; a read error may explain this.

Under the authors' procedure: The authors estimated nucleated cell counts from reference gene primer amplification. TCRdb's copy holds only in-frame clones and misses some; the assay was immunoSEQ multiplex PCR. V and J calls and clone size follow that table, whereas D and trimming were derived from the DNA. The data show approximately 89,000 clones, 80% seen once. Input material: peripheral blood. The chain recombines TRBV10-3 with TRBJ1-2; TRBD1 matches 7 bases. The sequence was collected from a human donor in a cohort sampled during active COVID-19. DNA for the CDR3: TGTGCCATCAGCGAGAGGGCGGAGGGGGCGTACCGGTTC. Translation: CAISERAEGAYRF.